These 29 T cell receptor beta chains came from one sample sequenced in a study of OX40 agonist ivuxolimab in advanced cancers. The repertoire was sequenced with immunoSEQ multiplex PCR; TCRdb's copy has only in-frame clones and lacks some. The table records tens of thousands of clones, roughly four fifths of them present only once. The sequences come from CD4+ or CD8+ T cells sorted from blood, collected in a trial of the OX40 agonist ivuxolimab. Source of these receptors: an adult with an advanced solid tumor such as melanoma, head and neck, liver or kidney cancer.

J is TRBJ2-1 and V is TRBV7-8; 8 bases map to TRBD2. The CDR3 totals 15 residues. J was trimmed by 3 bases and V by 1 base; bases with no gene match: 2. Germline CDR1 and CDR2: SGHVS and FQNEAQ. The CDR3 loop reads CASSLVGGVYNEQFF. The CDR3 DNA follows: TGTGCCAGCAGCTTAGTCGGGGGGGTCTACAATGAGCAGTTCTTC.

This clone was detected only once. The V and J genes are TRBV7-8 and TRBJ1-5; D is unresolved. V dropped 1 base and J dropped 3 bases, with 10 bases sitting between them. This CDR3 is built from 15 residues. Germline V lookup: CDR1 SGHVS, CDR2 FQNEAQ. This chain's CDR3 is CASSLDRMANQPQHF. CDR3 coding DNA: TGTGCCAGCAGCTTAGATCGTATGGCCAATCAGCCCCAGCATTTT.

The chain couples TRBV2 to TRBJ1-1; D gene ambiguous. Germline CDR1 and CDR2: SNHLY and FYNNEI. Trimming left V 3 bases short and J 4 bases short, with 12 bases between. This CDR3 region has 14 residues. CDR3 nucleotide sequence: TGTGCCAGCAGTGATGGAGGGCCAAGCACTGAAGCTTTCTTT. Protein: CASSDGGPSTEAFF.

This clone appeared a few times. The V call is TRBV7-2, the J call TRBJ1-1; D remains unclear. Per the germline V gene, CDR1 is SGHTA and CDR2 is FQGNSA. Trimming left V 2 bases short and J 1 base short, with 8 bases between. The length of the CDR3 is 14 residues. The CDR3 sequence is CASSLSLGNTEAFF. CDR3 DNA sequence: TGTGCCAGCAGCTTATCCCTCGGGAACACTGAAGCTTTCTTT.

The CDR3 loop reads CASSLGTPTNEQFF. The CDR3 nucleotides are TGTGCCAGCAGCTTGGGTACTCCCACGAATGAGCAGTTCTTC. This chain uses TRBV5-4 with TRBJ2-1; D is undetermined. CDR3 size: 14 residues. V lost 0 bases, J lost 7 bases, and 11 bases lay in between. Germline V gives CDR1 SGHNT, CDR2 YYREEE (reference sequence).

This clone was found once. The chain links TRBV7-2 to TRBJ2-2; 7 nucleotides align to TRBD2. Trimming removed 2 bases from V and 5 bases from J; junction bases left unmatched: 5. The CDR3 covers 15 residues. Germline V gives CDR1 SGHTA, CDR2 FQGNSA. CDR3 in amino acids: CASSLLGGNTGELFF. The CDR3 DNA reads TGTGCCAGCAGCTTATTGGGGGGGAATACCGGGGAGCTGTTTTTT.

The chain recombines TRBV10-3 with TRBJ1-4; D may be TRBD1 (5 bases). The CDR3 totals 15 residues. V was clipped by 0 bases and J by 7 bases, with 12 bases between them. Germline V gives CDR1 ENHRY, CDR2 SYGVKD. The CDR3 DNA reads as TGTGCCATCAGTGAGTCTGGGGCAGGGAGTGAAAAACTGTTTTTT. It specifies CAISESGAGSEKLFF.

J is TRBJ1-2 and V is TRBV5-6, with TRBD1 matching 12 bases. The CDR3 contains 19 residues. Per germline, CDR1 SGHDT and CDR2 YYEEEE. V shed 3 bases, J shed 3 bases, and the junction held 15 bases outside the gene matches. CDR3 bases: TGTGCCAGCAGCTACCCTGCCGGGACAGGGGGCTTTGGGTACTATGGCTACACCTTC. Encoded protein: CASSYPAGTGGFGYYGYTF. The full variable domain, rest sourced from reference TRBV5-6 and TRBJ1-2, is DAGVTQSPTHLIKTRGQQVTLRCSPKSGHDTVSWYQQALGQGPQFIFQYYEEEERQRGNFPDRFSGHQFPNYSSELNVNALLLGDSALYLCASSYPAGTGGFGYYGYTFGSGTRLTVV.

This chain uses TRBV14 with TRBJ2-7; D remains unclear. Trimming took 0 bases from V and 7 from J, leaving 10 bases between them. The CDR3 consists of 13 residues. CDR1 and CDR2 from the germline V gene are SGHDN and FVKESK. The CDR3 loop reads CASSQDHWREQYF. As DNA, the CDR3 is TGTGCCAGCAGCCAAGATCATTGGCGGGAGCAGTACTTC. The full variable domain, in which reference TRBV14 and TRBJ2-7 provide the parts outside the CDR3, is EAGVTQFPSHSVIEKGQTVTLRCDPISGHDNLYWYRRVMGKEIKFLLHFVKESKQDESGMPNNRFLAERTGGTYSTLKVQPAELEDSGVYFCASSQDHWREQYFGPGTRLTVT.

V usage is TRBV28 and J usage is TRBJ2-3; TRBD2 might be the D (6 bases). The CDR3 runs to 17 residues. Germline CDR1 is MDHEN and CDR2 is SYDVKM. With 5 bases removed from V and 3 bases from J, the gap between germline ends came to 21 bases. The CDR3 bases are TGTGCCAGCAGTCCATCCCTCGGGAGCGTTGGAACAGATACGCAGTATTTT. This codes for CASSPSLGSVGTDTQYF.

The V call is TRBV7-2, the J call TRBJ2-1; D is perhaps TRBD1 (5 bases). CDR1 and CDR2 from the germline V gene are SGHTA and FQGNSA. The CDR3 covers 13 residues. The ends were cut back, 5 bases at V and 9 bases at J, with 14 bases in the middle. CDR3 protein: CASSRASQGEQFF. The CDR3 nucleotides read TGTGCCAGCAGCCGAGCTAGTCAGGGTGAGCAGTTCTTC.

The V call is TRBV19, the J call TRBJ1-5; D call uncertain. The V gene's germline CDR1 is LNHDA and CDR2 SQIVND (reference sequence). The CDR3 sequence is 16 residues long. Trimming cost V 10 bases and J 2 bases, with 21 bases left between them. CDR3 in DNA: TGTGCCACCAGAGAGGTCGGGGTCTCGGGCAATCAGCCCCAGCATTTT. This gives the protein CATREVGVSGNQPQHF.

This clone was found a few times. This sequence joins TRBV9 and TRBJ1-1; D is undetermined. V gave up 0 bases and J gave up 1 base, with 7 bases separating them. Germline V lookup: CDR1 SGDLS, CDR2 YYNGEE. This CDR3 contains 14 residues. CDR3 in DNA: TGTGCCAGCAGCGTAGTTAGGGAGAACACTGAAGCTTTCTTT. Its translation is CASSVVRENTEAFF.

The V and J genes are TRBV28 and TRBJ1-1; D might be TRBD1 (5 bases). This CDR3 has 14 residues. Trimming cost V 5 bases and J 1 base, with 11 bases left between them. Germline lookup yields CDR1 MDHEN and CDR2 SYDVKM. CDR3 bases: TGTGCCAGCAGTCAAGGGGTAACGAACACTGAAGCTTTCTTT. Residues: CASSQGVTNTEAFF.

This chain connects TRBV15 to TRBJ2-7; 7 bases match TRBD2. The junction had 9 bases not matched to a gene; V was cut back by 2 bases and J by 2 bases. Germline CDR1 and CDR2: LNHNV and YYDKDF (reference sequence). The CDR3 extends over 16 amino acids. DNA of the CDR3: TGTGCCACCAGCAGACTCCCTCTGCGGGGGACCTACGAGCAGTACTTC. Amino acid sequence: CATSRLPLRGTYEQYF.

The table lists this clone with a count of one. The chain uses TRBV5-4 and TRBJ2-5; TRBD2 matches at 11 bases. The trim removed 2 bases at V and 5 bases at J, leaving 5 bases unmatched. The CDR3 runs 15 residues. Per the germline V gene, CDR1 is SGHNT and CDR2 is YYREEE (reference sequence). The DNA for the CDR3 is TGTGCCAGCAGCTTTAGCGGGGGGGCACCGGAGACCCAGTACTTC. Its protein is CASSFSGGAPETQYF.

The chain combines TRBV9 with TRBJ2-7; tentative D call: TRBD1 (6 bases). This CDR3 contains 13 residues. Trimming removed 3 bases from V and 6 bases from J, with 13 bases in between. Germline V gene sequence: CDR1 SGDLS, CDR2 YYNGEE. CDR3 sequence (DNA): TGTGCCAGCAGCGCGGAACAGGGTCTCGAGCAGTACTTC. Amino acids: CASSAEQGLEQYF. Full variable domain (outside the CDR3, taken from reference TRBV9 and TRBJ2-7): DSGVTQTPKHLITATGQRVTLRCSPRSGDLSVYWYQQSLDQGLQFLIQYYNGEERAKGNILERFSAQQFPDLHSELNLSSLELGDSALYFCASSAEQGLEQYFGPGTRLTVT.

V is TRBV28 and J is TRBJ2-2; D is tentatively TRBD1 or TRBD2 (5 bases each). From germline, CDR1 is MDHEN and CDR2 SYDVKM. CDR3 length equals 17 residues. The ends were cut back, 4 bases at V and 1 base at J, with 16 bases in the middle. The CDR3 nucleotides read TGTGCCAGCAGTTACCCCACGGGGCGATTGAACACCGGGGAGCTGTTTTTT. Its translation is CASSYPTGRLNTGELFF. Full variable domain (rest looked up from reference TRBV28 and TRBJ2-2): DVKVTQSSRYLVKRTGEKVFLECVQDMDHENMFWYRQDPGLGLRLIYFSYDVKMKEKGDIPEGYSVSREKKERFSLILESASTNQTSMYLCASSYPTGRLNTGELFFGEGSRLTVL.

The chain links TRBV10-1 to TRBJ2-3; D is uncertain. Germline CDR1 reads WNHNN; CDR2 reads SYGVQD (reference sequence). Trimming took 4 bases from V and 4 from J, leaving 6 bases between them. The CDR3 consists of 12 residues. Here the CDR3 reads CASSGGADTQYF. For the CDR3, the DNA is TGCGCCAGCAGTGGGGGTGCAGATACGCAGTATTTT.

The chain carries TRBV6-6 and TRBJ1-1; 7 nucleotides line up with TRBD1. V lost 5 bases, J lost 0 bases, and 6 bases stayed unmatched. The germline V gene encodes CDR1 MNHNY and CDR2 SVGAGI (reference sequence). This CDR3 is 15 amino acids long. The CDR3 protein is CASSTGTEMNTEAFF. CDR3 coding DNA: TGTGCCAGCAGTACCGGGACAGAGATGAACACTGAAGCTTTCTTT.

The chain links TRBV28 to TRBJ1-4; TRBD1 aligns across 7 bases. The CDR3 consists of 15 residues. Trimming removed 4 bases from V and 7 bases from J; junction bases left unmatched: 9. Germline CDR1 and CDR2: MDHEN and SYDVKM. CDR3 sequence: CASSSLQGGAEKLFF. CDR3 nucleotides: TGTGCCAGCAGTTCACTCCAGGGGGGGGCTGAAAAACTGTTTTTT.

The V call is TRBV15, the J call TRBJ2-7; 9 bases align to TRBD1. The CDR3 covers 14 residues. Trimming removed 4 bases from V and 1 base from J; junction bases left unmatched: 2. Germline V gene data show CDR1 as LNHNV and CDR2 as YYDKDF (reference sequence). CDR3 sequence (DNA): TGTGCCACCAGCAAGACAGGGGGTTCCTACGAGCAGTACTTC. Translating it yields CATSKTGGSYEQYF.

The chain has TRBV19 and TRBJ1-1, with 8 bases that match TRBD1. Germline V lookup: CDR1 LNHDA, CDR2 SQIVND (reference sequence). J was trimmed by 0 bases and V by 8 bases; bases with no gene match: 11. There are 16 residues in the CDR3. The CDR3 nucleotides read TGTGCCAGTGCAGGGGGCGTAGGGTTCATGAACACTGAAGCTTTCTTT. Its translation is CASAGGVGFMNTEAFF.

This CDR3 is CASSYRQGEHSPLHF. The CDR3 DNA reads TGTGCCAGCAGTTACCGACAGGGGGAGCATTCACCCCTCCACTTT. The chain couples TRBV6-5 to TRBJ1-6; TRBD1 aligns across 9 bases. The CDR3 runs to 15 residues. V lost 2 bases to trimming and J lost 8 bases; unmatched junction nucleotides: 4. Germline V CDR1 and CDR2: MNHEY, SVGAGI.

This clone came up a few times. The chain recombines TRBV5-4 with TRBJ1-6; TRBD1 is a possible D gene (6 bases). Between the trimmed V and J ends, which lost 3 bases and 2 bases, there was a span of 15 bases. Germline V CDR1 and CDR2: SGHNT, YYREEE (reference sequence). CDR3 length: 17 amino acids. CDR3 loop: CASSSNTGRAYNSPLHF. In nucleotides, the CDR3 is TGTGCCAGCAGCTCCAATACAGGGCGCGCCTATAATTCACCCCTCCACTTT.

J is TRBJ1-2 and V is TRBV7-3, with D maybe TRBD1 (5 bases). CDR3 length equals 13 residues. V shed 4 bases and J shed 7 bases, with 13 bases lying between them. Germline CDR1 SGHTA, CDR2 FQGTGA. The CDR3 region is CASSSGPQGGYTF. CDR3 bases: TGTGCCAGCAGCTCCGGGCCGCAGGGTGGCTACACCTTC.

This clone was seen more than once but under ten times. In nucleotides, the CDR3 is TGTGCCTGGATGAAGGGGACAGGGAATTCACCCCTCCACTTT. Encoded protein: CAWMKGTGNSPLHF. The chain employs TRBV30 and TRBJ1-6; 9 bases line up with TRBD1. This CDR3 is 14 amino acids long. After removal of 4 bases from V and 7 bases from J, the junction contained 5 bases not matched to a gene. CDR1 GTSNPN and CDR2 SVGIG come from the germline V gene (reference sequence).

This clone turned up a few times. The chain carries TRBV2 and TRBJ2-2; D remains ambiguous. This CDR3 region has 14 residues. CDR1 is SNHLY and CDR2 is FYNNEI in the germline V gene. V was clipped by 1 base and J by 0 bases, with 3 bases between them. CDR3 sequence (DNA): TGTGCCAGCAGTGAAGGACCGAACACCGGGGAGCTGTTTTTT. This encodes CASSEGPNTGELFF.

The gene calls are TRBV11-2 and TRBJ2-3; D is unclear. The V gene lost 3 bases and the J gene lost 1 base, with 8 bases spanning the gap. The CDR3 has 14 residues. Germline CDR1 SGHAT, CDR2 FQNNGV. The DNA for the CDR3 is TGTGCCAGCAGCTTCAGTTCGGGCACAGATACGCAGTATTTT. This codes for CASSFSSGTDTQYF.